These 15 T cell receptor beta chains were sequenced from one sample in a study of graft-versus-host responses after intestinal transplantation. The protocol was immunoSEQ multiplex PCR, while the TCRdb copy is restricted to in-frame clones and leaves out a portion. The table records about 150,000 clones, 80% to 95% of them present only once. These receptors' antigens are unknown. Material: unstimulated CD4+ T cells sorted from spleen or lymph node cells, obtained before intestinal transplant. These receptors were collected from a human donor who received an intestinal transplant.

The rearrangement links TRBV2 to TRBJ1-1, with TRBD1 matching over 11 bases. Trimming cost V 10 bases and J 4 bases; bases outside gene matches: 5. This CDR3 is 13 amino acids long. The germline CDR1 and CDR2 sequences are SNHLY and FYNNEI. The CDR3 nucleotides read TGTGCCAAAAAAGGACAGGGGGCCACTGAAGCTTTCTTT. Encoded protein: CAKKGQGATEAFF. Full variable domain (outside the CDR3, taken from reference TRBV2 and TRBJ1-1): EPEVTQTPSHQVTQMGQEVILRCVPISNHLYFYWYRQILGQKVEFLVSFYNNEISEKSEIFDDQFSVERPDGSNFTLKIRSTKLEDSAMYFCAKKGQGATEAFFGQGTRLTVV.

This clone was counted a single time. The CDR3 region is CATNRGSYNEQFF. CDR3 nucleotide sequence: TGTGCCACCAATCGTGGCTCCTACAATGAGCAGTTCTTC. The chain combines TRBV6-5 with TRBJ2-1; D ambiguous. Germline V gene data show CDR1 as MNHEY and CDR2 as SVGAGI. Between the trimmed V and J ends, which lost 10 bases and 0 bases, there was a span of 10 bases. This CDR3 spans 13 amino acids.

The rearrangement joins TRBV29-1 to TRBJ2-3; no clear D gene. This CDR3 spans 13 amino acids. The germline V and J ends were trimmed by 6 bases and 0 bases, with 10 bases remaining between them. Germline assignment: CDR1 SQVTM and CDR2 ANQGSEA. The CDR3 nucleotides are TGCAGCGTAGGGCACCTAAGCACAGATACGCAGTATTTT. Protein: CSVGHLSTDTQYF.

The rearrangement joins TRBV28 to TRBJ2-1, with D unclear. Per the germline V gene, CDR1 is MDHEN and CDR2 is SYDVKM. The length of the CDR3 is 16 residues. The V end lost 8 bases, the J end lost 8 bases, and 25 bases lay between the germline ends. CDR3 nucleotide sequence: TGTGCCAGCGTATCAGTAGGCAGGCTTTTAAGCCATGAGCAGTTCTTC. Protein: CASVSVGRLLSHEQFF.

The rearrangement uses TRBV19 and TRBJ2-3; D remains unclear. The germline V gene encodes CDR1 LNHDA and CDR2 SQIVND (reference sequence). With 5 bases removed from V and 0 bases from J, the gap between germline ends came to 15 bases. The CDR3 has 16 amino acids. The CDR3 loop reads CASSRIGPSSTDTQYF. DNA of the CDR3: TGTGCCAGTAGTCGCATCGGCCCTTCTAGCACAGATACGCAGTATTTT.

This clone was detected only once. The chain has TRBV5-1 and TRBJ2-1; 8 nucleotides agree with TRBD1. Trimming at V came to 5 bases and at J to 10 bases, leaving 14 bases not matched to a gene. CDR1 and CDR2 (germline): SGHRS, YFSETQ. The CDR3 is made up of 15 amino acids. CDR3 in amino acids: CASSPLGGRGREQFF. CDR3 nucleotide sequence: TGCGCCAGCAGTCCCCTGGGGGGCAGGGGGCGGGAGCAGTTCTTC.

V usage is TRBV5-1 and J usage is TRBJ2-3; D is perhaps TRBD2 (6 bases). Trimming removed 1 base at V and 2 bases at J, with 8 bases between. The germline CDR1 and CDR2 sequences are SGHRS and YFSETQ. CDR3 size: 14 residues. For the CDR3, the DNA is TGCGCCAGCAGCTTGTCGGGACTCACAGATACGCAGTATTTT. It specifies CASSLSGLTDTQYF.

The V and J genes are TRBV6-1 and TRBJ1-3; D remains ambiguous. Trimming took 3 bases from V and 10 from J, leaving 25 bases between them. Germline CDR1 MNHNS, CDR2 SASEGT. CDR3 length equals 17 residues. The CDR3 spells CASSDPTAPGRTATIYF. The CDR3, as DNA: TGTGCCAGCAGTGACCCTACCGCTCCCGGACGGACCGCAACCATATATTTT.

This clone appeared a few times. The chain has TRBV7-3 and TRBJ2-1, with D perhaps TRBD2 (6 bases). Trimming took 2 bases from V and 8 from J, leaving 13 bases between them. Germline V gene data show CDR1 as SGHTA and CDR2 as FQGTGA. This CDR3 comprises 14 residues. CDR3 nucleotides: TGTGCCAGCAGCTTAGCCGGGAGTCTACATGAGCAGTTCTTC. Residues: CASSLAGSLHEQFF. Full variable domain (outside the CDR3, taken from reference TRBV7-3 and TRBJ2-1): GAGVSQTPSNKVTEKGKYVELRCDPISGHTALYWYRQSLGQGPEFLIYFQGTGAADDSGLPNDRFFAVRPEGSVSTLKIQRTERGDSAVYLCASSLAGSLHEQFFGPGTRLTVL.

To note about this clone: Germline is not matched at one junction end, which may reflect a read error. This chain uses TRBV28 with TRBJ1-2, with D maybe TRBD1 (5 bases). The CDR3 length is 12 residues. Looked up from germline, CDR1 is MDHEN and CDR2 is SYDVKM. Here the CDR3 reads CASSFRRNGGDF. The CDR3 DNA sequence: TGTGCCAGCAGTTTCCGACGGAACGGAGGGGACTTC.

This chain connects TRBV7-2 to TRBJ1-2; D unclear. V was shortened by 5 bases and J by 8 bases, with 12 bases between the two germline ends. CDR1 SGHTA and CDR2 FQGNSA come from the germline V gene. The CDR3 is 12 residues long. CDR3 in DNA: TGTGCCAGCAGCCGCGGACTCGGAGGCTACACCTTC. Translated, it gives CASSRGLGGYTF.

The gene calls are TRBV29-1 and TRBJ1-3; tentatively, D is TRBD1 (6 bases). Trimming removed 7 bases from V and 0 bases from J, with 13 bases in between. CDR3 size: 14 residues. Germline CDR1 SQVTM, CDR2 ANQGSEA. CDR3 nucleotides: TGCAGCGCCATGGACAGAAACTCTGGAAACACCATATATTTT. This codes for CSAMDRNSGNTIYF.

The J gene is TRBJ1-1, the V gene TRBV6-1; weak D call: TRBD1 (6 bases). The germline V gene encodes CDR1 MNHNS and CDR2 SASEGT. The CDR3 runs to 14 residues. Trimming shortened V by 6 bases and J by 1 base, and 12 bases separated the two germline ends. CDR3 in DNA: TGTGCCAGCAGATTCGCAGGGGAGAACACTGAAGCTTTCTTT. Its protein product is CASRFAGENTEAFF.

The chain links TRBV28 to TRBJ1-2, with 8 bases identical to TRBD1. CDR3 length: 13 amino acids. Germline V CDR1 and CDR2: MDHEN, SYDVKM. With 4 bases clipped from V and 4 bases from J, the junction kept 2 bases outside the gene matches. The CDR3 spells CASSSQGAYGYTF. In nucleotides, the CDR3 is TGTGCCAGCAGTTCCCAGGGGGCCTATGGCTACACCTTC.

The chain couples TRBV27 to TRBJ2-7; 11 positions match TRBD2. Trimming at V came to 5 bases and at J to 2 bases, leaving 2 bases not matched to a gene. Germline assignment: CDR1 MNHEY and CDR2 SMNVEV (reference sequence). This CDR3 region has 14 residues. The CDR3 region is CASSVAGGPYEQYF. DNA for the CDR3: TGTGCCAGCAGTGTAGCGGGAGGGCCCTACGAGCAGTACTTC.